The text below deals with one T cell receptor beta chain. No antigen is known for it. Measured with immunoSEQ multiplex PCR; TCRdb has only the in-frame clones, and not every one. Of over 75,000 clones listed, over 85% are singletons. These data are taken from a study of T cell responses to AZD1222 COVID-19 vaccine. Study overall: Pooling of second doses given at about 4 or about 12 weeks was done. Findings and caveats of the study: White British people made up most donors, females outnumbered males, and clonal diversity was possibly underestimated. Targeting of unmutated variant regions was reportedly seen in nearly half of spike-specific TCRs. Repertoires were obtained only post-peak T cell response.

The clonotype originates from an adult in good health. Material: peripheral blood, obtained on day 0 of AZD1222 vaccination.

The CDR3 DNA follows: TGTGCCAGCAGCGGGGACAGCTTTAATTCACCCCTCCACTTT. Its translation: CASSGDSFNSPLHF. The chain combines TRBV9 with TRBJ1-6; 7 bases agree with TRBD1. This CDR3 contains 14 residues. Trimming removed 3 bases from V and 6 bases from J; junction bases left unmatched: 3. CDR1 and CDR2 (germline): SGDLS, YYNGEE.